The T cell receptor beta chain described here comes from a study of CD8+CD57+ T cells in acquired aplastic anemia. Study overall: Quantities of DNA derived from sorted CD4+ and CD8+ cells averaged approximately 3 ug.

In its sample, this clonotype was seen a few times. Antigen: not known. Study-wide results and limits: Patients and controls shared twenty-nine CD8+ CDR3 sequences, highly expressed in patients.

An expansion of CD8+CD57+ cells by flow cytometry had been shown in patients chosen for sequencing. Severe acquired aplastic anemia was present in every patient. At blood sampling, none of the patients had yet received therapy. CDR1 SGHTA and CDR2 FQGTGA come from the germline V gene. CDR3 length: 14 amino acids. V was clipped by 2 bases and J by 2 bases; unmatched bases: 3. For CDR3 and TCR beta VDJ profiling, genomic DNA was the template used. TCRdb ran MiXCR on the reads and lists one entry per CDR3 protein. Of over 250,000 distinct CDR3 sequences in the sample, about three fifths were seen once. The chain uses TRBV7-3 and TRBJ2-7; 7 bases are a match to TRBD2. The TCR originated in a human donor with aplastic anemia. The sample was sorted CD4+, CD8+, or CD8+CD57+ T cells (not recorded which) from PBMCs. This chain's CDR3 is CASSLSAGAYEQYF. CDR3 DNA sequence: TGTGCCAGCAGCTTATCGGCGGGAGCCTACGAGCAGTACTTC.